This TCR beta chain was identified during a study of control samples from healthy donors and cancer patients. Generated by immunoSEQ multiplex PCR, the TCRdb table keeps only in-frame clones and is missing some. Here the sample spans about 110,000 clones, around 89% being singletons. The CDR3 is made up of 13 amino acids. Trimming took off 4 bases at V and 4 bases at J, with 9 bases between the two ends. CDR1 and CDR2 (germline): MGHDK, SYGVNS. The rearrangement joins TRBV25-1 to TRBJ2-3; tentative D call: TRBD1 (5 bases). The receptor was derived from a woman between 50 and 59 years old in good health. The specimen was blood. CDR3 in DNA: TGTGCCAGCAGTGCTCAGGGATCAGATACGCAGTATTTT. Protein: CASSAQGSDTQYF. The complete variable domain, with remaining parts taken from reference TRBV25-1 and TRBJ2-3, reads EADIYQTPRYLVIGTGKKITLECSQTMGHDKMYWYQQDPGMELHLIHYSYGVNSTEKGDLSSESTVSRIRTEHFPLTLESARPSHTSQYLCASSAQGSDTQYFGPGTRLTVL.